The entry below describes one T cell receptor beta chain. This entry belongs to a study of regulatory and conventional T cells in RAG deficiency. Only in-frame clones appear in the TCRdb table, and some are missing; sequencing was by immunoSEQ multiplex PCR. Here the sample spans under 35,000 clones, roughly 76% being singletons. The sorted conventional CD4+ T cells were CD25-low and CD127-high, with genomic DNA sequenced. Germline lookup yields CDR1 SQVTM and CDR2 ANQGSEA. V lost 7 bases and J 1 base, leaving 10 bases between the germline ends. The CDR3 loop spans 12 amino acids. This same sample was also taken into another study, of regulatory T cells. Per that study: Amplification used 52 TRBV primers and 13 TRBJ primers. Skewed V and J usage and few unique V-J pairs marked patient repertoires, most in Tregs.

This clonotype originated in a human donor in good health. V and J are TRBV29-1 and TRBJ1-1; D may be TRBD1 (5 bases). Sequenced material: CD4+ effector T cells sorted from blood. CDR3 DNA sequence: TGCAGCGACCTCCAGGGGAACACTGAAGCTTTCTTT. Protein: CSDLQGNTEAFF.